The 30 T cell receptor beta chains reported below all come from one sample, sequenced in a study of OX40 agonist ivuxolimab in advanced cancers. Libraries were prepared by immunoSEQ multiplex PCR; TCRdb keeps only in-frame clonotypes and omits some of them. The sample consists of some 27,000 clones, about nine tenths of them appearing once. The sample in question was CD4+ or CD8+ T cells sorted from blood, obtained in a trial of the OX40 agonist ivuxolimab. These receptors originate from an adult with an advanced solid tumor such as melanoma, head and neck, liver or kidney cancer.

The gene calls are TRBV6-5 and TRBJ2-2; D uncertain. The CDR3 has 11 residues. V was shortened by 6 bases and J by 9 bases, with 8 bases between the two germline ends. CDR1 is MNHEY, CDR2 SVGAGI, per germline. The CDR3 is CASSSGRELFF. In nucleotides, the CDR3 is TGTGCCAGCAGCTCCGGTCGGGAGCTGTTTTTT.

The genes are TRBV19 and TRBJ1-2; tentative D call: TRBD1 (6 bases). Between the trimmed V and J ends, which lost 7 bases and 4 bases, there was a span of 25 bases. The CDR3 consists of 17 residues. Germline loops: CDR1 LNHDA, CDR2 SQIVND (reference sequence). The CDR3 spells CASNEFVGQIYPYGYTF. CDR3 nucleotide sequence: TGTGCCAGTAACGAGTTTGTCGGACAGATATATCCCTATGGCTACACCTTC.

The chain is built from TRBV7-9 and TRBJ2-5; D is unclear. There are 16 residues in the CDR3. Between the trimmed V and J ends, which lost 1 base and 2 bases, there was a span of 14 bases. Germline assignment: CDR1 SEHNR and CDR2 FQNEAQ (reference sequence). The DNA for the CDR3 is TGTGCCAGCAGCTTAGTGCCAGCTTTGGGACAAGAGACCCAGTACTTC. Protein product: CASSLVPALGQETQYF.

The genes are TRBV29-1 and TRBJ2-1; D is undetermined. The CDR3 length is 13 residues. The V gene's germline CDR1 is SQVTM and CDR2 ANQGSEA. Trimming stripped 6 bases from V and 4 bases from J, with 13 bases between. CDR3 nucleotide sequence: TGCAGCGTAGGTATTTCCAAGTACAATGAGCAGTTCTTC. This translates into CSVGISKYNEQFF.

This sequence joins TRBV25-1 and TRBJ1-1; D is ambiguous. Germline V lookup: CDR1 MGHDK, CDR2 SYGVNS. Trimming shortened V by 2 bases and J by 2 bases, and 9 bases separated the two germline ends. The CDR3 runs to 14 residues. This CDR3 is CASSEGVVNTEAFF. The CDR3 region has the DNA TGTGCCAGCAGTGAAGGTGTGGTAAACACTGAAGCTTTCTTT.

V gene TRBV30 combines with J gene TRBJ1-1; D gene uncertain. The CDR3 runs 14 residues. Germline V gene sequence: CDR1 GTSNPN, CDR2 SVGIG (reference sequence). Trimming stripped 0 bases from V and 5 bases from J, with 13 bases between. The CDR3 protein is CAWSVGLRGTEAFF. The CDR3 coding sequence is TGTGCCTGGAGTGTGGGCCTCCGAGGGACTGAAGCTTTCTTT.

The gene calls are TRBV7-9 and TRBJ2-5; TRBD1 matches 8 bases. The J call may be wrong; the DNA end is better matched by TRBJ2-7. The germline V gene has CDR1 SEHNR and CDR2 FQNEAQ (reference sequence). This CDR3 comprises 14 residues. The CDR3 is CASSFGQGGDEQYF. The CDR3 DNA reads TGTGCCAGCAGCTTTGGACAGGGTGGGGACGAGCAGTACTTC.

This clone has a single count. The chain is built from TRBV14 and TRBJ2-7, with 8 bases identical to TRBD2. Germline assignment: CDR1 SGHDN and CDR2 FVKESK. V lost 1 base and J lost 4; bases outside the gene matches: 6. This CDR3 comprises 15 residues. The CDR3: CASSQVGRAEYEQYF. The CDR3 region has the DNA TGTGCCAGCAGCCAAGTCGGGAGGGCCGAATACGAGCAGTACTTC.

By share of the sample, this clone is medium-sized. The V call is TRBV4-2, the J call TRBJ2-1; tentative D call: TRBD1 (6 bases). V was shortened by 1 base and J by 4 bases, with 11 bases between the two germline ends. Germline assignment: CDR1 LGHNA and CDR2 YNFKEQ. This CDR3 region has 15 residues. The CDR3 DNA follows: TGTGCCAGCAGCCAAGGGACTGGACAGTACAATGAGCAGTTCTTC. This codes for CASSQGTGQYNEQFF.

The rearrangement uses TRBV7-9 and TRBJ2-7; TRBD2 aligns across 8 bases. V shed 4 bases and J 3 bases; nucleotides not matched to a gene: 8. This CDR3 region has 15 residues. Germline lookup yields CDR1 SEHNR and CDR2 FQNEAQ (reference sequence). CDR3 region: CASSSPGTRVYEQYF. In DNA, the CDR3 is TGTGCCAGCAGCTCGCCCGGGACTAGGGTCTACGAGCAGTACTTC.

The chain couples TRBV19 to TRBJ2-1, with D perhaps given as TRBD1 or TRBD2 (5 bases each). Deletions cut 3 bases from V and 2 bases from J, with 14 bases between. Germline V gene lookup returns CDR1 LNHDA and CDR2 SQIVND (reference sequence). The CDR3 is 16 amino acids. Here the CDR3 reads CASSILSWGTYNEQFF. The CDR3 bases are TGTGCCAGTAGTATCCTTTCGTGGGGGACCTACAATGAGCAGTTCTTC.

This clone was observed a handful of times. The chain uses TRBV19 and TRBJ2-7; D remains ambiguous. The V end lost 3 bases, the J end lost 2 bases, and 8 bases lay between the germline ends. Germline V lookup: CDR1 LNHDA, CDR2 SQIVND (reference sequence). This CDR3 spans 13 amino acids. The CDR3: CASSIGPAYEQYF. In DNA, the CDR3 is TGTGCCAGTAGTATTGGACCGGCCTACGAGCAGTACTTC.

This chain uses TRBV7-2 with TRBJ2-5; D is possibly TRBD2 (6 bases). Trimming removed 4 bases at V and 11 bases at J, with 26 bases between. Germline-derived CDR1 and CDR2 are SGHTA and FQGNSA. This CDR3 spans 16 amino acids. The CDR3 DNA reads TGTGCCAGCAGCTACACGCCCCCTGGGACCCCGGGGGAGCAGTACTTC. Translation gives CASSYTPPGTPGEQYF.

V usage is TRBV7-9 and J usage is TRBJ2-1; no definite D call. Trimming removed 1 base from V and 8 bases from J, with 6 bases in between. Germline V gene data show CDR1 as SEHNR and CDR2 as FQNEAQ (reference sequence). The CDR3 spans 12 residues. The DNA for the CDR3 is TGTGCCAGCAGCTTAGTGGCCTATGAGCAGTTCTTC. This encodes CASSLVAYEQFF.

The V gene is TRBV13, the J gene TRBJ1-4; possible D gene TRBD1, 5 bases. Trimming removed 2 bases from V and 8 bases from J, with 12 bases in between. The CDR3 length is 14 residues. Germline V lookup: CDR1 PRHDT, CDR2 FYEKMQ (reference sequence). CDR3 region: CASSLPGSGEKLFF. The CDR3, as DNA: TGTGCCAGCAGCTTACCAGGGTCCGGGGAAAAACTGTTTTTT.

J is TRBJ2-7 and V is TRBV6-1; D is unclear. This CDR3 region has 13 residues. Germline CDR1 MNHNS, CDR2 SASEGT. Trimming removed 2 bases at V and 2 bases at J, with 7 bases between. The CDR3: CASSERLPYEQYF. Written as DNA, the CDR3 is TGTGCCAGCAGTGAAAGACTGCCCTACGAGCAGTACTTC.

J is TRBJ2-5 and V is TRBV11-3, with 7 nucleotides matching TRBD1. Germline lookup yields CDR1 SGHNT and CDR2 YENEEA. With 5 bases clipped from V and 5 bases from J, the junction kept 5 bases outside the gene matches. The length of the CDR3 is 13 residues. In DNA, the CDR3 is TGTGCCAGCAGCCTTGACAGGGCGGAGACCCAGTACTTC. Encoded protein: CASSLDRAETQYF. The full variable domain, in which reference TRBV11-3 and TRBJ2-5 provide the parts outside the CDR3, is EAGVVQSPRYKIIEKKQPVAFWCNPISGHNTLYWYLQNLGQGPELLIRYENEEAVDDSQLPKDRFSAERLKGVDSTLKIQPAELGDSAVYLCASSLDRAETQYFGPGTRLLVL.

The chain employs TRBV19 and TRBJ1-1; maybe TRBD1 (6 bases). The V gene lost 5 bases and the J gene lost 2 bases, with 24 bases spanning the gap. The CDR3 spans 18 residues. The germline V gene has CDR1 LNHDA and CDR2 SQIVND (reference sequence). CDR3 region: CASSPGVGDWGRNTEAFF. CDR3 sequence (DNA): TGTGCCAGTAGTCCAGGGGTCGGAGACTGGGGGAGAAACACTGAAGCTTTCTTT.

The rearrangement joins TRBV5-4 to TRBJ2-5; D possibly matches TRBD1 or TRBD2 (5 bases each). CDR3 length: 14 amino acids. The ends were cut back, 4 bases at V and 2 bases at J, with 12 bases in the middle. Germline CDR1 SGHNT, CDR2 YYREEE (reference sequence). CDR3 amino acids: CASSGPGAQETQYF. DNA of the CDR3: TGTGCCAGCAGCGGACCCGGGGCGCAAGAGACCCAGTACTTC.

This clone turned up a few times. The V gene is TRBV7-9, the J gene TRBJ1-5, with 8 positions matching TRBD1. With V trimmed by 2 bases and J by 8 bases, 11 bases remained unmatched. CDR1 is SEHNR, CDR2 FQNEAQ, per germline (reference sequence). CDR3 length: 16 amino acids. This chain's CDR3 is CASSLSGQGLLEPQHF. CDR3 nucleotides: TGTGCCAGCAGCTTATCCGGACAGGGCCTGTTGGAGCCCCAGCATTTT.

V usage is TRBV5-1 and J usage is TRBJ1-4; a possible D gene is TRBD1 (6 bases). Trimming removed 0 bases from V and 3 bases from J, with 9 bases in between. This CDR3 spans 15 amino acids. Germline V gives CDR1 SGHRS, CDR2 YFSETQ. The CDR3 nucleotides read TGCGCCAGCAGCTTGGAGAGGGGGGCTAATGAAAAACTGTTTTTT. Protein sequence: CASSLERGANEKLFF.

The chain links TRBV30 to TRBJ2-1, with TRBD2 matching over 10 bases. Germline V gene data show CDR1 as GTSNPN and CDR2 as SVGIG (reference sequence). The CDR3 covers 20 residues. V shed 0 bases, J shed 4 bases, and the junction held 18 bases outside the gene matches. The CDR3 DNA reads as TGTGCCTGGAGTGTACTTCTGACCGGACTAGCGGAAAATATTTACAATGAGCAGTTCTTC. It codes for CAWSVLLTGLAENIYNEQFF.

The chain carries TRBV4-1 and TRBJ2-1, with 9 bases that match TRBD2. The CDR3 totals 16 residues. CDR1 is MGHRA and CDR2 is YSYEKL in the germline V gene. With V trimmed by 2 bases and J by 0 bases, 2 bases remained unmatched. CDR3 sequence (DNA): TGCGCCAGCAGCCAATTTAGCGGGAGCTCCTACAATGAGCAGTTCTTC. This translates into CASSQFSGSSYNEQFF.

V usage is TRBV7-9 and J usage is TRBJ1-5; tentatively, D is TRBD1 (6 bases). Per germline, CDR1 SEHNR and CDR2 FQNEAQ (reference sequence). CDR3 length: 14 residues. Between the trimmed V and J ends, which lost 5 bases and 6 bases, there was a span of 14 bases. CDR3 sequence reads: CASSRGGGSQPQHF. The CDR3 DNA is TGTGCCAGCAGCAGAGGGGGGGGCTCTCAGCCCCAGCATTTT.

This rearrangement joins TRBV6-6 to TRBJ2-5, with 10 bases aligning to TRBD2. The CDR3 totals 14 residues. Germline CDR1 reads MNHNY; CDR2 reads SVGAGI (reference sequence). V lost 5 bases, J lost 5 bases, and 5 bases stayed unmatched. CDR3 sequence: CASSTGLAWETQYF. Here the CDR3 DNA reads TGTGCCAGCAGTACGGGACTAGCGTGGGAGACCCAGTACTTC.

V is TRBV10-2 and J is TRBJ2-2; 11 positions agree with TRBD2. Germline loops: CDR1 WSHSY, CDR2 SAAADI. The ends lost 6 bases at V and 2 bases at J; junction bases unmatched: 11. This CDR3 is built from 18 residues. CDR3 in amino acids: CASSPGTSGAFNTGELFF. The DNA for the CDR3 is TGCGCCAGCAGCCCTGGGACTAGCGGAGCTTTCAACACCGGGGAGCTGTTTTTT.

This chain uses TRBV29-1 with TRBJ2-7; D not resolved. The germline V gene encodes CDR1 SQVTM and CDR2 ANQGSEA. Trimming stripped 4 bases from V and 5 bases from J, with 21 bases between. This CDR3 contains 15 residues. As DNA, the CDR3 is TGCAGCGTTGTTCCCCGGACCCGGTCATTAAACGAGCAGTACTTC. It encodes CSVVPRTRSLNEQYF.

The gene calls are TRBV5-1 and TRBJ2-1; weak D call: TRBD1 (6 bases). The CDR3 extends over 18 amino acids. Between the trimmed V and J ends, which lost 3 bases and 0 bases, there was a span of 19 bases. CDR1 is SGHRS and CDR2 is YFSETQ in the germline V gene. Written as DNA, the CDR3 is TGCGCCAGCAGCTCCTTGACAGGACCCTTTAGCTCCTACAATGAGCAGTTCTTC. Its translation: CASSSLTGPFSSYNEQFF. Based on the CDR3 plus reference TRBV5-1 and TRBJ2-1, the full variable domain is KAGVTQTPRYLIKTRGQQVTLSCSPISGHRSVSWYQQTPGQGLQFLFEYFSETQRNKGNFPGRFSGRQFSNSRSEMNVSTLELGDSALYLCASSSLTGPFSSYNEQFFGPGTRLTVL.

V usage is TRBV27 and J usage is TRBJ2-7; the match to TRBD1 covers 8 bases. This CDR3 contains 15 residues. V was clipped by 5 bases and J by 3 bases; unmatched bases: 9. CDR1 is MNHEY and CDR2 is SMNVEV in the germline V gene (reference sequence). The CDR3 loop is CASSLTGTGVYEQYF. The CDR3 DNA follows: TGTGCCAGCAGTCTCACCGGGACAGGCGTCTACGAGCAGTACTTC.

For the CDR3, the DNA is TGCAGTGCTACAGGGGTTGGTGGCTACACCTTC. This encodes CSATGVGGYTF. The rearrangement links TRBV20-1 to TRBJ1-2, with D maybe TRBD1 (6 bases). The germline V gene encodes CDR1 DFQATT and CDR2 SNEGSKA (reference sequence). Trimming shortened V by 4 bases and J by 7 bases, and 10 bases separated the two germline ends. The length of the CDR3 is 11 residues.